Shown below are 17 T cell receptor beta chains from a single sample sequenced in a study of beta chain features in type 1 diabetes. Whole-study findings and limits: Type 1 diabetes patients had TCRB CDR3s that were shorter (moderately but significantly so) in all four CD4+ subsets.

The isolated RNA, all of it, was reverse transcribed, so expressed TCRB transcripts were what got sequenced. Generated by immunoSEQ multiplex PCR, the TCRdb table keeps only in-frame clones and is missing some. Here the sample spans about 53,000 clones, 50% to 75% being singletons. These TCRs' antigens remain unknown. The specimen was stem cell memory CD4+ T cells from blood. The receptors originated from a woman in her twenties or thirties with type 1 diabetes.

The chain is built from TRBV29-1 and TRBJ1-2; 8 bases agree with TRBD1. The CDR3 is 12 residues long. Germline V CDR1 and CDR2: SQVTM, ANQGSEA. V dropped 4 bases and J dropped 10; count of bases not matched to a gene: 8. The CDR3 region has the DNA TGCAGCGTTGGTGGACAGGGACGAACCTACACCTTC. Translated, it gives CSVGGQGRTYTF.

V usage is TRBV4-1 and J usage is TRBJ2-5; 11 bases are a match to TRBD1. The J call may be faulty, since TRBJ2-7 better matches the DNA end. Germline-derived CDR1 and CDR2 are MGHRA and YSYEKL. The CDR3 runs to 15 residues. CDR3 sequence: CASSHPGQGVYEQYF. CDR3 DNA sequence: TGCGCCAGCAGCCATCCGGGACAGGGGGTCTACGAGCAGTACTTC.

This chain connects TRBV7-9 to TRBJ2-1; the match to TRBD2 covers 13 bases. Germline-derived CDR1 and CDR2 are SEHNR and FQNEAQ (reference sequence). The J segment lost 10 bases and the V segment lost 7 bases, leaving 10 bases of the junction unmatched. The CDR3 runs 15 residues. Here the CDR3 reads CASTLGLAGAGEQFF. CDR3 sequence (DNA): TGTGCCAGCACCCTAGGACTAGCGGGAGCAGGAGAGCAGTTCTTC.

V and J are TRBV5-1 and TRBJ1-5; the D is unclear. CDR1 is SGHRS and CDR2 is YFSETQ in the germline V gene. Trimming stripped 1 base from V and 1 base from J, with 3 bases between. This CDR3 comprises 13 residues. The CDR3 sequence is CASSLLSNQPQHF. Here the CDR3 DNA reads TGCGCCAGCAGCTTGTTAAGCAATCAGCCCCAGCATTTT.

V is TRBV19 and J is TRBJ2-1, with TRBD2 as a possible D gene (6 bases). Deletions cut 6 bases from V and 1 base from J, with 16 bases between. Germline assignment: CDR1 LNHDA and CDR2 SQIVND (reference sequence). This CDR3 is 16 amino acids long. CDR3 sequence: CASRTTHLASYNEQFF. In DNA form, the CDR3 reads TGTGCCAGTAGAACTACCCACCTAGCGTCCTACAATGAGCAGTTCTTC.

Only a few counts were recorded for this clone. The rearrangement links TRBV19 to TRBJ2-1; the match to TRBD2 covers 14 bases. Germline CDR1 is LNHDA and CDR2 is SQIVND (reference sequence). V lost 8 bases, J lost 7 bases, and 4 bases stayed unmatched. This CDR3 comprises 14 residues. The CDR3 bases are TGTGCCAGTGGGACTAGCGGGAGTTTAAATGAGCAGTTCTTC. Translated, it gives CASGTSGSLNEQFF.

V gene TRBV29-1 combines with J gene TRBJ2-3; 15 nucleotides match TRBD2. The CDR3 has 19 residues. From germline, CDR1 is SQVTM and CDR2 ANQGSEA. The J segment lost 6 bases and the V segment lost 3 bases, leaving 16 bases of the junction unmatched. CDR3 region: CSVDESGTSGRPQGDTQYF. CDR3 in DNA: TGCAGCGTTGACGAGTCCGGGACTAGCGGGAGGCCTCAGGGGGATACGCAGTATTTT.

This clone occurred a few times. The chain is built from TRBV4-2 and TRBJ2-1; 8 bases fit TRBD2. The V gene's germline CDR1 is LGHNA and CDR2 YNFKEQ. The ends lost 0 bases at V and 3 bases at J; junction bases unmatched: 4. The CDR3 consists of 16 residues. The CDR3 DNA reads TGTGCCAGCAGCCAAGATCAACTAGCGGTCTACAATGAGCAGTTCTTC. This encodes CASSQDQLAVYNEQFF.

J is TRBJ2-1 and V is TRBV18; D might be TRBD2 (6 bases). The germline V gene encodes CDR1 KGHSH and CDR2 LQKENI. The CDR3 loop spans 15 amino acids. Between the trimmed V and J ends, which lost 5 bases and 6 bases, there was a span of 17 bases. This CDR3 is CASSGWSHGGNEQFF. For the CDR3, the DNA is TGTGCCAGCTCAGGGTGGAGCCACGGGGGCAATGAGCAGTTCTTC.

This clone was observed a few times. J is TRBJ2-2 and V is TRBV25-1; 8 positions match TRBD2. Germline V gene sequence: CDR1 MGHDK, CDR2 SYGVNS. After removal of 6 bases from V and 5 bases from J, the junction contained 8 bases not matched to a gene. The CDR3 contains 15 residues. The CDR3 DNA is TGTGCCAGCAGCCCTGGGGGCGGGAGGACCGGGGAGCTGTTTTTT. Translating it yields CASSPGGGRTGELFF.

The rearrangement joins TRBV29-1 to TRBJ1-1; D possibly corresponds to TRBD1 (6 bases). Trimming removed 6 bases at V and 1 base at J, with 12 bases between. There are 13 residues in the CDR3. CDR1 and CDR2 (germline): SQVTM, ANQGSEA. CDR3 nucleotide sequence: TGCAGCGTGCACAGGGTGGGGAACACTGAAGCTTTCTTT. Protein: CSVHRVGNTEAFF.

The rearrangement uses TRBV4-1 and TRBJ2-3; 8 bases map to TRBD2. This CDR3 contains 16 residues. Per germline, CDR1 MGHRA and CDR2 YSYEKL. The junction had 5 bases not matched to a gene; V was cut back by 1 base and J by 2 bases. CDR3 sequence: CASSQAAGGPTDTQYF. CDR3 DNA: TGCGCCAGCAGCCAAGCGGCGGGAGGCCCCACAGATACGCAGTATTTT.

The rearrangement uses TRBV2 and TRBJ2-2; 16 positions agree with TRBD2. The junction had 3 bases not matched to a gene; V was cut back by 6 bases and J by 5 bases. Germline V CDR1 and CDR2: SNHLY, FYNNEI. This CDR3 region has 16 residues. The CDR3 DNA sequence: TGTGCCAGCAGAGGGACTAGCGGGAGGGCGACCGGGGAGCTGTTTTTT. It yields the protein CASRGTSGRATGELFF.

The chain carries TRBV5-1 and TRBJ2-5, with a possible D match to TRBD1 (6 bases). Per germline, CDR1 SGHRS and CDR2 YFSETQ. The CDR3 extends over 15 amino acids. V dropped 4 bases and J dropped 5 bases, with 18 bases sitting between them. CDR3 protein: CASSLYEQGRETQYF. The CDR3 DNA sequence: TGCGCCAGCAGCCTATATGAACAGGGACGGGAGACCCAGTACTTC.

This rearrangement joins TRBV11-2 to TRBJ2-5, with 12 nucleotides matching TRBD2. This CDR3 spans 15 amino acids. Per germline, CDR1 SGHAT and CDR2 FQNNGV. After removal of 5 bases from V and 5 bases from J, the junction contained 6 bases not matched to a gene. Here the CDR3 reads CASSHTSGRFETQYF. The CDR3 DNA follows: TGTGCCAGCAGCCACACTAGCGGGAGGTTCGAGACCCAGTACTTC. Filled out from reference TRBV11-2 and TRBJ2-5, the complete variable domain reads EAGVAQSPRYKIIEKRQSVAFWCNPISGHATLYWYQQILGQGPKLLIQFQNNGVVDDSQLPKDRFSAERLKGVDSTLKIQPAKLEDSAVYLCASSHTSGRFETQYFGPGTRLLVL.

The V call is TRBV25-1, the J call TRBJ1-4; D perhaps matches TRBD1 (5 bases). The CDR3 spans 15 residues. Trimming took 1 base from V and 3 from J, leaving 9 bases between them. CDR1 is MGHDK, CDR2 SYGVNS, per germline. For the CDR3, the DNA is TGTGCCAGCAGTGAATTGGGGGGATCTAATGAAAAACTGTTTTTT. It encodes CASSELGGSNEKLFF.

V and J are TRBV2 and TRBJ2-7, with a possible D match to TRBD2 (5 bases). The germline V and J ends were trimmed by 5 bases and 0 bases, with 11 bases remaining between them. This CDR3 contains 14 residues. Germline loops: CDR1 SNHLY, CDR2 FYNNEI. The CDR3 here is CASSPGIHSYEQYF. The CDR3 DNA follows: TGTGCCAGCAGTCCCGGGATTCACTCCTACGAGCAGTACTTC.